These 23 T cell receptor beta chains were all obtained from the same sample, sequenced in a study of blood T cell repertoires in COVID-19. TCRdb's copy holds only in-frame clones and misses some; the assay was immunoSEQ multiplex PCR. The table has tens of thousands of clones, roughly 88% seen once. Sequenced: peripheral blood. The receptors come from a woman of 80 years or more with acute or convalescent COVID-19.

In DNA form, the CDR3 reads TGTGCCAGCAGCTTGGAAGCTTCTGGAAACACCATATATTTT. This gives the protein CASSLEASGNTIYF. The V and J genes are TRBV5-4 and TRBJ1-3; D call uncertain. The CDR3 has 14 residues. V was clipped by 0 bases and J by 1 base, with 5 bases between them. Germline lookup yields CDR1 SGHNT and CDR2 YYREEE (reference sequence).

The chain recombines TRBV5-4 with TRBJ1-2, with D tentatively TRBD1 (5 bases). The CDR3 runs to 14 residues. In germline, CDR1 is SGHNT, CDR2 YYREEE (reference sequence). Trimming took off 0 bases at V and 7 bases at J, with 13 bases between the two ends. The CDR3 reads CASSLEAGFGGYTF. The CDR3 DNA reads TGTGCCAGCAGCTTGGAGGCAGGGTTTGGTGGCTACACCTTC.

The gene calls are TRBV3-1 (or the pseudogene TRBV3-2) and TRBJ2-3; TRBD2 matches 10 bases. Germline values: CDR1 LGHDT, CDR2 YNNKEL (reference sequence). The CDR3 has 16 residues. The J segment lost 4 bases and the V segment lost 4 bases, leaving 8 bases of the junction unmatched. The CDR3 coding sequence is TGTGCCAGCAGCCTCATTCTAGCGGGAGTAGCAGATACGCAGTATTTT. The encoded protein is CASSLILAGVADTQYF.

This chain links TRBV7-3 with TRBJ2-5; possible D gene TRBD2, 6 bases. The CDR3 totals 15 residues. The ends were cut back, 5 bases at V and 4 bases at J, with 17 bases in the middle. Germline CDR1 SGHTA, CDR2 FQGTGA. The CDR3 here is CASSNTGTRGETQYF. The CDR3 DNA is TGTGCCAGCAGCAACACCGGGACTCGAGGAGAGACCCAGTACTTC.

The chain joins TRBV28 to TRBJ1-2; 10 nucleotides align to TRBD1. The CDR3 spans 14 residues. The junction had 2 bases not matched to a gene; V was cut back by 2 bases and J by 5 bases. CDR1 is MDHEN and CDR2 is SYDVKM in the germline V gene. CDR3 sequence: CASSLGTGVYGYTF. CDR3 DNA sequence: TGTGCCAGCAGTTTAGGGACAGGGGTTTATGGCTACACCTTC.

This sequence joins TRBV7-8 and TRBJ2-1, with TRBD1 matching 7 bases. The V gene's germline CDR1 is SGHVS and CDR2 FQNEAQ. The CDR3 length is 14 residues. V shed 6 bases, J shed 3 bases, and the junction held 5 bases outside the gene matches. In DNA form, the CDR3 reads TGTGCCAGCAGACTGGACAGGCGCTACAATGAGCAGTTCTTC. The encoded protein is CASRLDRRYNEQFF.

The CDR3 DNA reads TGTGCCAGCAGCCAAGTGCCCAGGGGAGCCCAGCATTTT. The encoded protein is CASSQVPRGAQHF. The rearrangement uses TRBV3-1 (or the pseudogene TRBV3-2) and TRBJ1-5; a possible D gene is TRBD1 (6 bases). The CDR3 runs to 13 residues. Germline CDR1 reads LGHDT; CDR2 reads YNNKEL (reference sequence). V shed 1 base and J shed 11 bases, with 12 bases lying between them.

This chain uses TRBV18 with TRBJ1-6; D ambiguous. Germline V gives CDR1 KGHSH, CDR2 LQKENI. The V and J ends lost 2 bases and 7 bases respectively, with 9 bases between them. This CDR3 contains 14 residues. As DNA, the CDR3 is TGTGCCAGCTCACCAGCAGGCCAAAATTCACCCCTCCACTTT. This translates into CASSPAGQNSPLHF.

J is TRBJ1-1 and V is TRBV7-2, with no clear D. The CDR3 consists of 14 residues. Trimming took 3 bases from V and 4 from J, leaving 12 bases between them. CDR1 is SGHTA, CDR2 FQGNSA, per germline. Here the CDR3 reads CASSFSNIVTEAFF. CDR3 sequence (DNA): TGTGCCAGCAGCTTCAGTAATATCGTCACTGAAGCTTTCTTT.

CDR3 sequence reads: CAISRGAGPGNTIYF. The CDR3, as DNA: TGTGCCATCAGCCGGGGTGCGGGCCCTGGAAACACCATATATTTT. The J gene is TRBJ1-3, the V gene TRBV10-3; D not certain. V shed 6 bases and J shed 2 bases, with 14 bases lying between them. CDR1 and CDR2 (germline): ENHRY, SYGVKD. The CDR3 spans 15 residues.

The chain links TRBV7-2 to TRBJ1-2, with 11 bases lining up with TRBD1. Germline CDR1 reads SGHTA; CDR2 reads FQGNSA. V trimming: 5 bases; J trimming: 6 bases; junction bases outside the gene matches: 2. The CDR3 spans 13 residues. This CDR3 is CASSKGQGDGYTF. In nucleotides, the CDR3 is TGTGCCAGCAGCAAGGGACAGGGGGATGGCTACACCTTC. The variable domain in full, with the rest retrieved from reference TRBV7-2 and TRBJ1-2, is GAGVSQSPSNKVTEKGKDVELRCDPISGHTALYWYRQSLGQGLEFLIYFQGNSAPDKSGLPSDRFSAERTGGSVSTLTIQRTQQEDSAVYLCASSKGQGDGYTFGSGTRLTVV.

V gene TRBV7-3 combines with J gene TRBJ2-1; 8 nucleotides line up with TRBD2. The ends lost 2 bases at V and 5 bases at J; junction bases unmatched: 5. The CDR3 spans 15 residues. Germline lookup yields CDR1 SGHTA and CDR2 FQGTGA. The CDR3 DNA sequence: TGTGCCAGCAGCTTAGCCCAGCGGGAGAACAATGAGCAGTTCTTC. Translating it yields CASSLAQRENNEQFF.

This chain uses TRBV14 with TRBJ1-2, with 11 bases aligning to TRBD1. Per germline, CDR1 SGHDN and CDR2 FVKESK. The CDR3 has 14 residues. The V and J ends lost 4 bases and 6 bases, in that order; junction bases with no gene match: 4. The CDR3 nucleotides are TGTGCCAGCAGCCCGAGGACAGGGGGCGATGGCTACACCTTC. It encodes CASSPRTGGDGYTF.

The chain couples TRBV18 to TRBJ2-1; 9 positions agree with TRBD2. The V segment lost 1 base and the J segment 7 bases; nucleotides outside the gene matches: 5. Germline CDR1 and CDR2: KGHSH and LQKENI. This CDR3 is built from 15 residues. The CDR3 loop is CASSPLAGVYNEQFF. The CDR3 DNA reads TGTGCCAGCTCACCACTAGCGGGAGTTTATAATGAGCAGTTCTTC.

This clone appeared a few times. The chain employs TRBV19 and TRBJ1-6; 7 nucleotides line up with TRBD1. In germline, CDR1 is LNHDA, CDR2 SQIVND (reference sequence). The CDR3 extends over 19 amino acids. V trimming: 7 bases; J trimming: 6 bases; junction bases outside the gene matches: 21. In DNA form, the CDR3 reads TGTGCCAGTACCGAAGGATCCAGGGGGTATCTACCATTTAATTCACCCCTCCACTTT. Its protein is CASTEGSRGYLPFNSPLHF.

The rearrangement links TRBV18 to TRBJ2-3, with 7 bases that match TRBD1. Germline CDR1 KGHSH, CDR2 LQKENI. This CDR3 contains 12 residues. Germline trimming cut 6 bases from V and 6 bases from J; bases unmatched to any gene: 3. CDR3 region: CASSQQGDTQYF. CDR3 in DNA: TGTGCCAGCTCCCAACAGGGGGATACGCAGTATTTT.

This CDR3 is CASSEGGRGREQYF. For the CDR3, the DNA is TGTGCCAGCAGTGAAGGTGGCAGGGGGCGCGAGCAGTACTTC. The rearrangement joins TRBV6-1 to TRBJ2-7; 8 bases match TRBD1. This CDR3 has 14 amino acids. Trimming removed 1 base from V and 6 bases from J; junction bases left unmatched: 5. Germline lookup yields CDR1 MNHNS and CDR2 SASEGT.

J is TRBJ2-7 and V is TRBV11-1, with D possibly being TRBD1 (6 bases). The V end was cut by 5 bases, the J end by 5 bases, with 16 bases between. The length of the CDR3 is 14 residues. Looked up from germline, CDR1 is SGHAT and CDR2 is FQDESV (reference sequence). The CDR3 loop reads CASSGDRRANEQYF. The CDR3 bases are TGTGCCAGCAGCGGAGACAGGCGGGCGAACGAGCAGTACTTC. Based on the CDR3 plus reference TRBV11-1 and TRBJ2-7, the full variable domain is EAEVAQSPRYKITEKSQAVAFWCDPISGHATLYWYRQILGQGPELLVQFQDESVVDDSQLPKDRFSAERLKGVDSTLKIQPAELGDSAMYLCASSGDRRANEQYFGPGTRLTVT.

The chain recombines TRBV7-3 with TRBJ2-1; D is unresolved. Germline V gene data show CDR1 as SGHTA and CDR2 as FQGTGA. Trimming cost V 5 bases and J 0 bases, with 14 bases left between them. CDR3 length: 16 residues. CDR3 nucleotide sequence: TGTGCCAGCAGCCCCTTTCGCCTTAGCTCCTACAATGAGCAGTTCTTC. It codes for CASSPFRLSSYNEQFF.

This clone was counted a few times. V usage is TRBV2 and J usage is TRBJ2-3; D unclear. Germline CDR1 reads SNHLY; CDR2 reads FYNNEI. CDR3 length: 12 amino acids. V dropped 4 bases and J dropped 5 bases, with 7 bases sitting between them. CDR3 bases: TGTGCCAGCAGTGGGCCCAGAGATACGCAGTATTTT. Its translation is CASSGPRDTQYF.

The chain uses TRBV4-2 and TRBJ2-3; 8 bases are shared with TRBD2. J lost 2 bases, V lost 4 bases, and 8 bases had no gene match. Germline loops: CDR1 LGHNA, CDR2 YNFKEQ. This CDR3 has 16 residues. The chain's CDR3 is CASSPLIAGFTDTQYF. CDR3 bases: TGTGCCAGCAGCCCACTCATAGCGGGGTTCACAGATACGCAGTATTTT.

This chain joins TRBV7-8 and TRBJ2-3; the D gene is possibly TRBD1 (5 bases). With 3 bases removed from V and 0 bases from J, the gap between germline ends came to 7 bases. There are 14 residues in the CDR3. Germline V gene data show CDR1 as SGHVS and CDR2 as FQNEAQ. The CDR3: CASSLQGSTDTQYF. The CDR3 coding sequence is TGTGCCAGCAGCTTGCAGGGAAGCACAGATACGCAGTATTTT.

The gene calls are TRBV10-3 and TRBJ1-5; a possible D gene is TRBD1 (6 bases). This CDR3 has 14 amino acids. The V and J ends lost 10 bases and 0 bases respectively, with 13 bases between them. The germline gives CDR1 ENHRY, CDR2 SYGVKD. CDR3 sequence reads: CATSGQTSNQPQHF. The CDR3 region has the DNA TGTGCCACCTCCGGACAGACTAGCAATCAGCCCCAGCATTTT.